This T cell receptor (beta chain) was sequenced in a study of HIV-infected patients and healthy controls. This clonotype has ten or more counts. Its antigen is currently unknown. The CDR3 is 20 amino acids. Germline V CDR1 and CDR2: SGHDN, FVKESK. With V trimmed by 0 bases and J by 1 base, 10 bases remained unmatched. Study-wide points: Compared with controls, mean Gini indices were significantly raised in HIV-infected repertoires, possibly indicating oligoclonality. In HIV-infected patients, the apparent post-therapy Gini index recovery did not replicate in size-matched data.

Whole blood was used without fractionation, so all unsorted peripheral T cells were included. Alpha and beta constant-region primers primed reverse transcription of about 500 ng RNA. Using multiplexing indices, alpha and beta chain libraries were generated apart by chain-specific third strand synthesis. The cDNA received a 5' RACE adapter containing a random hexamer plus an SP2 sequencing primer site. TCRdb independently ran MiXCR on the 5' RACE reads; one entry per CDR3 protein. This sample has 18,000 or so distinct CDR3 sequences, with roughly 9.5% found just once. This TCR derives from an adult in good health. The genes are TRBV14 and TRBJ2-3; TRBD2 agrees at 13 bases. Input material: blood. As DNA, the CDR3 is TGTGCCAGCAGCCAAGATCGTCCGGGACTAGCGGGACCCCGCACAGATACGCAGTATTTT. Amino acid sequence: CASSQDRPGLAGPRTDTQYF.